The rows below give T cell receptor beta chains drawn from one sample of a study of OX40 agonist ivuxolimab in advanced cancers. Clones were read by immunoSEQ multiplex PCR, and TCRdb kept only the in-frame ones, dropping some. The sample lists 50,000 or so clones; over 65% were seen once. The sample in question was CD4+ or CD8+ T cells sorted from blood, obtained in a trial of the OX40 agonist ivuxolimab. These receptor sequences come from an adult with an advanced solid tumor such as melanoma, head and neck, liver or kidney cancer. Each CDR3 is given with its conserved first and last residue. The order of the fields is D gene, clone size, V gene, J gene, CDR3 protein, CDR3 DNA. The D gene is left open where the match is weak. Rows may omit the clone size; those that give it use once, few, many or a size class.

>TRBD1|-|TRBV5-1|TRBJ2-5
CASSPQGARETQYF
TGCGCCAGCAGCCCACAGGGGGCTCGTGAGACCCAGTACTTC
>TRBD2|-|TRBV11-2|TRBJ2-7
CASSWRLAGTYEQYF
TGTGCCAGCAGCTGGCGACTAGCCGGAACCTACGAGCAGTACTTC
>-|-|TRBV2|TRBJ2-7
CAGRSYEQYF
TGTGCCGGCCGTTCCTACGAGCAGTACTTC
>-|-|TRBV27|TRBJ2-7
CASQRRVASYEQYF
TGTGCCAGCCAAAGGCGGGTGGCGTCCTACGAGCAGTACTTC
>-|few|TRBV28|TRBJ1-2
CASRGLQGSYGYTF
TGTGCCAGCAGGGGCCTACAGGGTTCCTATGGCTACACCTTC
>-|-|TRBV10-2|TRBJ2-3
CASSASSDTQYF
TGCGCCAGCAGCGCTAGCAGCGATACGCAGTATTTT
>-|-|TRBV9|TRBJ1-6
CASSVEDRISPLHF
TGTGCCAGCAGCGTAGAGGACCGGATTTCACCCCTCCACTTT
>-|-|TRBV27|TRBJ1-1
CASRVKPLGGTEAFF
TGTGCCAGCAGGGTAAAGCCCCTCGGGGGCACTGAAGCTTTCTTT
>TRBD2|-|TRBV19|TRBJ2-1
CASRDLAGGSYNEQFF
TGTGCCAGTAGGGACCTAGCGGGAGGCTCCTACAATGAGCAGTTCTTC
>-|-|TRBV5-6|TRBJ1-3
CASSYKVVLGNSGNTIYF
TGTGCCAGCAGCTATAAGGTTGTCCTGGGGAACTCTGGAAACACCATATATTTT
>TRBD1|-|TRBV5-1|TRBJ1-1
CASSFGDRGMNTEAFF
TGCGCCAGCAGCTTCGGGGACAGGGGGATGAACACTGAAGCTTTCTTT
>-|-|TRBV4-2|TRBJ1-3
CASSQDWRDYYSGNTIYF
TGTGCCAGCAGCCAAGATTGGAGGGATTACTACTCTGGAAACACCATATATTTT
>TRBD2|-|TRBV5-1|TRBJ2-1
CASSLALAANNEQFF
TGCGCCAGCAGCTTGGCTCTAGCGGCCAACAATGAGCAGTTCTTC
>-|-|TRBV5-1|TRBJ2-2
CASSDFGSDTGELFF
TGCGCCAGCAGTGACTTCGGGAGTGACACCGGGGAGCTGTTTTTT
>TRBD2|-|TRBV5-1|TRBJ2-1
CASSFLAGGGNEQFF
TGCGCCAGCAGCTTTCTAGCGGGAGGGGGGAATGAGCAGTTCTTC
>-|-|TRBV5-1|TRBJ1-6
CASSSAVGNSPLHF
TGCGCCAGCAGCTCGGCGGTAGGCAATTCACCCCTCCACTTT
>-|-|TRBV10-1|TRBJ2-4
CASSEVSGGGIQYF
TGCGCCAGCAGTGAGGTCTCCGGGGGCGGCATTCAGTACTTC
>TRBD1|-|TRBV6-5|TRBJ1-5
CASSSRTGVSNQPQHF
TGTGCCAGCAGTTCGCGGACAGGGGTTAGCAATCAGCCCCAGCATTTT
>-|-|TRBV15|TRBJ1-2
CATSRGSNYGYTF
TGTGCCACCAGCAGAGGATCGAACTATGGCTACACCTTC
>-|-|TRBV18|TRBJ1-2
CASSPAGYGYTF
TGTGCCAGCTCACCGGCAGGCTATGGCTACACCTTC
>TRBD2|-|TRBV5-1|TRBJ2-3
CASSFGGRTDTQYF
TGCGCCAGCAGCTTTGGCGGGAGGACAGATACGCAGTATTTT
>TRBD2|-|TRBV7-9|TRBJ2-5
CASDLAGGPQETQYF
TGTGCCAGCGACCTAGCGGGAGGTCCCCAAGAGACCCAGTACTTC
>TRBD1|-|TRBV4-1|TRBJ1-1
CASRNLVAGGRNNKAFF
TGCGCCAGCAGGAACTTAGTCGCAGGGGGAAGGAATAATAAAGCTTTCTTT
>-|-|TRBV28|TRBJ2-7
CASSLTLDYEQYF
TGTGCCAGCAGTTTAACTTTAGACTACGAGCAGTACTTC
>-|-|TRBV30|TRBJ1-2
CAWSVQAPIGYTF
TGTGCCTGGAGTGTACAGGCCCCTATTGGCTACACCTTC
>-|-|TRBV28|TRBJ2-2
CASSFVVGELFF
TGTGCCAGCAGTTTTGTTGTCGGGGAGCTGTTTTTT
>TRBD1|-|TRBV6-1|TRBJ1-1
CASRRRGPDTEAFF
TGTGCCAGCAGACGCAGGGGGCCGGACACTGAAGCTTTCTTT
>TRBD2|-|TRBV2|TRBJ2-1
CASSPDGLGGIDEQFF
TGTGCCAGCAGCCCAGACGGACTAGGAGGAATTGATGAGCAGTTCTTC
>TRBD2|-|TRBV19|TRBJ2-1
CASSLRTSGRSSNEQFF
TGTGCCAGTAGTCTGAGGACTAGCGGGAGGTCGAGTAATGAGCAGTTCTTC
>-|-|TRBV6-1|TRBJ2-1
CASRGQTSSYNEQFF
TGTGCCAGCAGGGGTCAGACAAGCTCCTACAATGAGCAGTTCTTC
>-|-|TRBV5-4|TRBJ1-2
CASSLPEDRSYGYTF
TGTGCCAGCAGCTTGCCCGAGGACAGATCCTATGGCTACACCTTC
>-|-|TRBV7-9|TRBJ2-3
CASSLVSNVDTQYF
TGTGCCAGCAGCTTAGTGAGCAACGTGGATACGCAGTATTTT
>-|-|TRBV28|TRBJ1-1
CASSQRGRFFAFF
TGTGCCAGCAGTCAAAGGGGACGATTTTTCGCTTTCTTT
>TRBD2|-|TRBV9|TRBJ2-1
CASSPFSGGYNEQFF
TGTGCCAGCAGCCCTTTTAGCGGGGGTTACAATGAGCAGTTCTTC
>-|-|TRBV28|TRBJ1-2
CASREPRYGYTF
TGTGCCAGCAGGGAACCTCGGTATGGCTACACCTTC
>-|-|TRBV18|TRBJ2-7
CASSPQSPYEQYF
TGTGCCAGCTCACCTCAAAGCCCATACGAGCAGTACTTC
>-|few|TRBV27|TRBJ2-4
CASSLGTLSAKNIQYF
TGTGCCAGCAGTTTGGGGACTCTTTCCGCCAAAAACATTCAGTACTTC
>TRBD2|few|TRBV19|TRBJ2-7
CASSPPSGGYEQYF
TGTGCCAGTAGTCCGCCGAGCGGGGGGTACGAGCAGTACTTC
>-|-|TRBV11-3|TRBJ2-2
CASSLELAERYTGELFF
TGTGCCAGCAGCTTAGAATTAGCAGAGAGGTACACCGGGGAGCTGTTTTTT
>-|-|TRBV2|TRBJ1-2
CASWAEWGYTF
TGTGCCAGCTGGGCGGAATGGGGCTACACCTTC
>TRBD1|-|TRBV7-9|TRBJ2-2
CASSAANRGSNTGELFF
TGTGCCAGCAGCGCGGCCAACAGGGGGTCGAACACCGGGGAGCTGTTTTTT
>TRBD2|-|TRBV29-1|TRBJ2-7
CSVGGGIYEQYF
TGCAGCGTTGGGGGGGGTATCTACGAGCAGTACTTC
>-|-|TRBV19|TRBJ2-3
CASRPGLGTDTQYF
TGTGCCAGTCGACCAGGGTTGGGGACAGATACGCAGTATTTT
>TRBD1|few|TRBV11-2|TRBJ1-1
CASSPRDRSTEAFF
TGTGCCAGCAGCCCCAGGGACAGGTCCACTGAAGCTTTCTTT
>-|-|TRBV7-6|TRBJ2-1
CASSSSVASSYNEQFF
TGTGCCAGCAGCTCTAGCGTGGCTAGCAGTTACAATGAGCAGTTCTTC
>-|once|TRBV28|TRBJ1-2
CASSLLARDGYTF
TGTGCCAGCAGTTTATTGGCCAGGGACGGCTACACCTTC
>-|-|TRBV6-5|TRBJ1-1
CASSGALANTEAFF
TGTGCCAGCAGTGGGGCACTGGCAAACACTGAAGCTTTCTTT
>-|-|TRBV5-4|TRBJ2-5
CASSSFRRPETQYF
TGTGCCAGCAGCTCATTTAGGAGACCGGAGACCCAGTACTTC
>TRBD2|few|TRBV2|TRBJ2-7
CASSVTSGSSYEQYF
TGTGCCAGCAGTGTGACTAGCGGGAGCTCCTACGAGCAGTACTTC
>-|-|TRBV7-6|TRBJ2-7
CASSTNGPSYEQYF
TGTGCCAGCAGCACCAATGGGCCCTCCTACGAGCAGTACTTC
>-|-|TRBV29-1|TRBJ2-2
CSVAGLSPGELFF
TGCAGCGTTGCCGGCCTGAGCCCCGGGGAGCTGTTTTTT
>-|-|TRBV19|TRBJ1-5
CASSALLIYSNQPQHF
TGTGCCAGTAGCGCCCTTCTAATTTATAGCAATCAGCCCCAGCATTTT
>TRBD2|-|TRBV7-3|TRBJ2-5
CASSLKGLAGVGETQYF
TGTGCCAGCAGCTTAAAAGGACTAGCGGGAGTGGGAGAGACCCAGTACTTC
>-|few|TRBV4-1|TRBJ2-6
CASSQGRGSGANVLTF
TGCGCCAGCAGCCAGGGACGGGGCTCTGGGGCCAACGTCCTGACTTTC
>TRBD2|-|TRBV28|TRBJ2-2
CASWTSGSGDGELFF
TGTGCCAGCTGGACTAGCGGGAGTGGAGACGGGGAGCTGTTTTTT